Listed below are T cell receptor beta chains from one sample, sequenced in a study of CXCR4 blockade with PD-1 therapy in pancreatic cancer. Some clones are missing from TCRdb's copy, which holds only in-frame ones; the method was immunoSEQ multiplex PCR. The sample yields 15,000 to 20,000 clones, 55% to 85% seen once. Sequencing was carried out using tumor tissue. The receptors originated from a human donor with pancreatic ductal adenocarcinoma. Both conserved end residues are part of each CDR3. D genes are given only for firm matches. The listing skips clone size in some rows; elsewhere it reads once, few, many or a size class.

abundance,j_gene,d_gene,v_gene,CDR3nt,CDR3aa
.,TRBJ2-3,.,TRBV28,TGTGCCAGCAGTTTAACCCGGACAGGCACAGATACGCAGTATTTT,CASSLTRTGTDTQYF
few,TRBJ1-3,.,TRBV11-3,TGTGCCAGCAGCTTGGCAGGAGGCTCTGGAAACACCATATATTTT,CASSLAGGSGNTIYF
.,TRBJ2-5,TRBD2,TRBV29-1,TGCAGCGTCGGGGGGATCCAAGAGACCCAGTACTTC,CSVGGIQETQYF
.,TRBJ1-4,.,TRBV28,TGTGCCAGCAGTTTAGGGCAGAGTAATGAAAAACTGTTTTTT,CASSLGQSNEKLFF
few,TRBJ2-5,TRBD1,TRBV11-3,TGTGCCAGCAGCTTAGGGACAGGTGTCCAAGAGACCCAGTACTTC,CASSLGTGVQETQYF
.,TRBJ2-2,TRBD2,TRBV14,TGTGCCAGCAGCTTACTAGCGGGAGGAATTAACACCGGGGAGCTGTTTTTT,CASSLLAGGINTGELFF
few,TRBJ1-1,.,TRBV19,TGTGCCAGTAGTACACACGGCGGGAGGGCTGAAGCTTTCTTT,CASSTHGGRAEAFF
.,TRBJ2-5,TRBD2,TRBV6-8,TGTGCCAGCAGTTGGGGACTACCGTCGGAGACCCAGTACTTC,CASSWGLPSETQYF
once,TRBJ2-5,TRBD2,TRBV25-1,TGTGCCAGCAGTGAATGGAGCGGGGCACAAGAGACCCAGTACTTC,CASSEWSGAQETQYF
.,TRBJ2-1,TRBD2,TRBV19,TGTGCCAGTAGTCCCCTAGCGGGAGCTCGGAATGAGCAGTTCTTC,CASSPLAGARNEQFF
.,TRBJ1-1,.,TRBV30,TGTGCCTGGAGCGCTATTGGTTCCGACAACCTAGGAATTGAAGCTTTCTTT,CAWSAIGSDNLGIEAFF
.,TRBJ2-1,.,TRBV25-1,TGTGCCAGCAGTGAATCGGACAGAATTGAGCAGTTCTTC,CASSESDRIEQFF
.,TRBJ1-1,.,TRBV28,TGTGCCAGCACCGAGGGCAGTCGGAACACTGAAGCTTTCTTT,CASTEGSRNTEAFF
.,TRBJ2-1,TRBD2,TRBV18,TGTGCCAGCTCATTGGGACTAGCGGGAACCTATGAGCAGTTCTTC,CASSLGLAGTYEQFF
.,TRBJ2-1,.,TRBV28,TGTGCCAGCAGTTTAGGTGCAGGGCGGGGGCCGACCTACAATGAGCAGTTCTTC,CASSLGAGRGPTYNEQFF
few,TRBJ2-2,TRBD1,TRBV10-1,TGCGCCAACCAGACAGGGGGAACCGGGGAGCTGTTTTTT,CANQTGGTGELFF
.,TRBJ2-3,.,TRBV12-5,TGTGCTAGTGCCCCGAGGCTAGCGAGCACAGATACGCAGTATTTT,CASAPRLASTDTQYF
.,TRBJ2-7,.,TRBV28,TGTGCCAGCAGGTCCGATGGGTACGAGCAGTACTTC,CASRSDGYEQYF
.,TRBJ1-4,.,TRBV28,TGTGCCAGCAGTTTACACTCCGGCGGTGAAAAACTGTTTTTT,CASSLHSGGEKLFF
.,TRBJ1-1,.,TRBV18,TGTGCCAGCTCACCAGGACAGTCCGACACTGAAGCTTTCTTT,CASSPGQSDTEAFF
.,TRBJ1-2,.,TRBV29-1,TGCAGCGTTGAAGACTATCAACAGTCACCCCCGGGCTACACCTTC,CSVEDYQQSPPGYTF
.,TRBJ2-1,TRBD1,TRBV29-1,TGCAGCGTTGTCCCACAGGGGGCTAGGTACAATGAGCAGTTCTTC,CSVVPQGARYNEQFF
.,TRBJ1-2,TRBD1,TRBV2,TGTGCCAGCAGCGCCGGCGGGACAGGAAAGGGCGGCTACACCTTC,CASSAGGTGKGGYTF
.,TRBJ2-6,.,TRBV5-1,TGCGCCAGCAGCTTGGCCGAGGTTGGAGGGCGCGGGGCCAACGTCCTGACTTTC,CASSLAEVGGRGANVLTF
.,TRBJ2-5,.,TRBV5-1,TGCGCCAGCAACACACCGCCGGGGACTGGGAAGGAGACCCAGTACTTC,CASNTPPGTGKETQYF
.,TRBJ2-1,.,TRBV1,TGCGCCAGCAGCCAAGATAACAGCGGGTCCAACGCCTACAATGAGCAGTTCTTC,CASSQDNSGSNAYNEQFF
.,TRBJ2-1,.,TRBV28,TGTGCCAGCAGTTTCAAGAAGTGGCGGTCGGAGCAGTTCTTC,CASSFKKWRSEQFF
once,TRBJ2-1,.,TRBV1,TGCGCCAGCAGCCAAGATGGAGCGGCTAGCCGGTACAATGAGCAGTTCTTC,CASSQDGAASRYNEQFF
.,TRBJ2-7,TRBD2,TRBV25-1,TGTGCCAGCATAGGCGGGGGAACCTACGAGCAGTACTTC,CASIGGGTYEQYF
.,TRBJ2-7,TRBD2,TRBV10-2,TGCGCCATCACCGTAGCGGGAGGGGACTCCTACGAGCAGTACTTC,CAITVAGGDSYEQYF
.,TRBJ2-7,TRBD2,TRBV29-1,TGCAGCGTGGGACTAGCGGGTCTCCACGAGCAGTACTTC,CSVGLAGLHEQYF
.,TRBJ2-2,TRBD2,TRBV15,TGTGCCACCAGCAGATTAGCGGGATCTATCGCTCGGGACACCGGGGAGCTGTTTTTT,CATSRLAGSIARDTGELFF
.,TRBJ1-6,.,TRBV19,TGTGCCAGTAGTGACCGGGCCCACGGTTCACCCCTCCACTTT,CASSDRAHGSPLHF
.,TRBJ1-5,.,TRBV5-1,TGCGCCAGCAGCTTGGGGGGGTCTGAACAGCCCCAGCATTTT,CASSLGGSEQPQHF